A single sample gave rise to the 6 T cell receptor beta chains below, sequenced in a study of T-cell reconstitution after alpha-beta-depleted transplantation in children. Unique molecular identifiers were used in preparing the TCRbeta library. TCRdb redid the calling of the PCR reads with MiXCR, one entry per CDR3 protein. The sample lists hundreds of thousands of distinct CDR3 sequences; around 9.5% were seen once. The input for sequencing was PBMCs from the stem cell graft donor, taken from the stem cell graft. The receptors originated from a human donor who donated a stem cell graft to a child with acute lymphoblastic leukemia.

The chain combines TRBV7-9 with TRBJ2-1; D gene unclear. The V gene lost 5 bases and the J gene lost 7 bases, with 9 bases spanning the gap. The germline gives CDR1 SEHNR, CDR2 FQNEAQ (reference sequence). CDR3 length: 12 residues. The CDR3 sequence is CASSEVHNEQFF. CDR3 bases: TGTGCCAGCAGCGAAGTGCATAATGAGCAGTTCTTC.

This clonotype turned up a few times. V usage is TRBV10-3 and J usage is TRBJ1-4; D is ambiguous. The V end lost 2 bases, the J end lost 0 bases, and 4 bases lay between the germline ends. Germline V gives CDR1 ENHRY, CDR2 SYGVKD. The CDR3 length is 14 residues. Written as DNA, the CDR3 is TGTGCCATCAGTGAGGGAACAACTAATGAAAAACTGTTTTTT. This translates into CAISEGTTNEKLFF.

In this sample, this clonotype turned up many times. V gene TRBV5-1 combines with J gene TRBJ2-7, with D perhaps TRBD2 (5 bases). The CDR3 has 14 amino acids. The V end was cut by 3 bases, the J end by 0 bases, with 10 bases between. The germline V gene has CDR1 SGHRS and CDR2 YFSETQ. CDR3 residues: CASSWSGDSYEQYF. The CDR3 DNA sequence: TGCGCCAGCAGCTGGAGCGGTGACTCCTACGAGCAGTACTTC.

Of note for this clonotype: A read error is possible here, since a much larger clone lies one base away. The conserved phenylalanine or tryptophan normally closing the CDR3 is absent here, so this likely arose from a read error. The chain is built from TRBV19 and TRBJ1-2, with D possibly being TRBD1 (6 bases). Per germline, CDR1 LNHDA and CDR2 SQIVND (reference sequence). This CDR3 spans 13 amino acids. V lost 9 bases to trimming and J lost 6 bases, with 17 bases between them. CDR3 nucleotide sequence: TGTGCCAGCGAATTTAGGGCAGGGGATGGCTACACCATC. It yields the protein CASEFRAGDGYTI.

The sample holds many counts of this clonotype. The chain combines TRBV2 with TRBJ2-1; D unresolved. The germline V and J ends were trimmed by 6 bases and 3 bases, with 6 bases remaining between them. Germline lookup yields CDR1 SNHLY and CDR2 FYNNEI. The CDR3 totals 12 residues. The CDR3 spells CASSQFYNEQFF. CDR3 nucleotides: TGTGCCAGCAGCCAGTTCTACAATGAGCAGTTCTTC.

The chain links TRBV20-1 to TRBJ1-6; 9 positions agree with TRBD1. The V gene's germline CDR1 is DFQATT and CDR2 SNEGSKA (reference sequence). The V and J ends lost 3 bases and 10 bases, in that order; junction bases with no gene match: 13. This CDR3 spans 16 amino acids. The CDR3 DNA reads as TGCAGTGCTAGCGAAATACAGGGGGCAGCTGAATCACCCCTCCACTTT. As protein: CSASEIQGAAESPLHF.